Sequencing of this T cell receptor (beta chain) was carried out in a study of cytomegalovirus exposure and HLA in healthy donors. Overall study results and limits: Relative to the approximately 660-donor mean, N-insertions were reportedly fewer in an Asian-associated ancestry cluster in a later analysis. While the bulk of TCR sequences proved rare, some public TCRs turned up in many donors. Presence/absence analysis assumed near-uniform sequencing depth across donors.

Notes on this clone: Its antigen remains unidentified.

The PCR used 60 Vbeta and 13 Jbeta primers. Only in-frame clones appear in the TCRdb table, and some are missing; sequencing was by immunoSEQ multiplex PCR. The sample lists under 250,000 clones, over 65% occurring once. Trimming pared 0 bases from V and 3 bases from J, leaving 13 bases between. The germline V gene has CDR1 SGHNT and CDR2 YYREEE (reference sequence). CDR3 length: 16 residues. The source is a man between 18 and 29 years old in good health and CMV-seronegative. J is TRBJ2-1 and V is TRBV5-4; D perhaps matches TRBD2 (6 bases). Material: PBMCs. The CDR3 DNA follows: TGTGCCAGCAGCTTGGTGGGCGGGAATCTCTACAATGAGCAGTTCTTC. Translation gives CASSLVGGNLYNEQFF. Drawing the rest from reference TRBV5-4 and TRBJ2-1, the complete variable domain is ETGVTQSPTHLIKTRGQQVTLRCSSQSGHNTVSWYQQALGQGPQFIFQYYREEENGRGNFPPRFSGLQFPNYSSELNVNALELDDSALYLCASSLVGGNLYNEQFFGPGTRLTVL.